The TCR beta chain under discussion was sequenced for a study of T-cell reconstitution after alpha-beta-depleted transplantation in children. This clonotype was seen ten or more times. V gave up 2 bases and J gave up 12 bases, with 16 bases separating them. The CDR3 contains 13 residues. From germline, CDR1 is DFQATT and CDR2 SNEGSKA (reference sequence). Using unique molecular identifiers, the investigators prepared the TCRbeta library. Each CDR3 protein gets one entry after TCRdb re-called the PCR reads with MiXCR. This table has some 240,000 distinct CDR3 sequences, 9.7% appearing once. This chain uses TRBV20-1 with TRBJ1-4, with D maybe TRBD1 (5 bases). Source: PBMCs from the stem cell graft donor, taken from the stem cell graft. This TCR was sampled from a human donor who donated a stem cell graft to a child with SCID. The CDR3 reads CSARQGWTGELFF. The CDR3 DNA reads TGCAGTGCTAGACAGGGATGGACGGGGGAACTGTTTTTT.